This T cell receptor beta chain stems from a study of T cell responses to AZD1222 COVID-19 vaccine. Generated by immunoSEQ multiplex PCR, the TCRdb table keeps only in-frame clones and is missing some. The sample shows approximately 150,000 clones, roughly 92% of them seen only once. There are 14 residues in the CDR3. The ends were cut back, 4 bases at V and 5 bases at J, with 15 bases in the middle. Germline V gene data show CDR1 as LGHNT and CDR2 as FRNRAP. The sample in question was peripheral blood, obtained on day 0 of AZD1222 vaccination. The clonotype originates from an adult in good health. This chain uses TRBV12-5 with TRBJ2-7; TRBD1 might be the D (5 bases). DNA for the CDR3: TGTGCTAGTGGTTCAGGGTCTGCGGTGAACGAGCAGTACTTC. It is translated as CASGSGSAVNEQYF.